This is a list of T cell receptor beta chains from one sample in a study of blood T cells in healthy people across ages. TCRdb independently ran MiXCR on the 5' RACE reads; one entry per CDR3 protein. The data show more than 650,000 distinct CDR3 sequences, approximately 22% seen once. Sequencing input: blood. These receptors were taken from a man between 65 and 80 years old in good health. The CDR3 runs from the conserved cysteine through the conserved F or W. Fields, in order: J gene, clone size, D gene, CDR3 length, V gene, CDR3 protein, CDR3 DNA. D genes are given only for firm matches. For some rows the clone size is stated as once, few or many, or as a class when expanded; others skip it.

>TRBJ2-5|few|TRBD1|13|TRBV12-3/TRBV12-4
CASSLVGQVRQYF
TGTGCCAGCAGTTTAGTCGGACAGGTCCGCCAGTACTTC
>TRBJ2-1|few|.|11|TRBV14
CASSQGPRQFF
TGTGCCAGCAGCCAGGGCCCTCGGCAGTTCTTC
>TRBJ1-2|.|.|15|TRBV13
CASSLMGGQTYGYTF
TGTGCCAGCAGCTTAATGGGGGGCCAAACTTATGGCTACACCTTC
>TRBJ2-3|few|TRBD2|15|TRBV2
CASSGLAGGTDTQYF
TGTGCCAGCAGCGGACTAGCGGGGGGCACAGATACGCAGTATTTT
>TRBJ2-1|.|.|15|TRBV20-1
CSATGGQSSYNEQFF
TGCAGTGCTACAGGGGGGCAGAGCTCCTACAATGAGCAGTTCTTC
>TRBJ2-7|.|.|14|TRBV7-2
CASSLDLVSYEQYF
TGTGCCAGCAGCTTAGACCTAGTCTCCTACGAGCAGTACTTC
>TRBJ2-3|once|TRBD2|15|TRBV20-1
CSAPPAGGDTDTQYF
TGCAGTGCTCCGCCGGCGGGAGGTGACACAGATACGCAGTATTTT
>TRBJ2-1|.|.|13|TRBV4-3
CASLADRRGEQFF
TGCGCCAGCTTAGCAGACCGACGAGGAGAGCAGTTCTTC
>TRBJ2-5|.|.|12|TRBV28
CASSQWTATQYF
TGTGCCAGCAGCCAATGGACAGCCACCCAGTACTTC
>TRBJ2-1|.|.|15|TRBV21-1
CASRLKPGSYNEQFF
TGTGCCAGCAGGCTAAAACCAGGGTCCTACAATGAGCAGTTCTTC
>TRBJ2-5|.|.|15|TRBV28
CASSSSKVGAETQYF
TGTGCCAGCAGTTCGTCTAAGGTGGGCGCCGAGACCCAGTACTTC
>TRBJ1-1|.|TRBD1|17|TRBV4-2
CASSQAPGQTRGTEAFF
TGTGCCAGCAGCCAAGCCCCGGGACAGACTAGGGGGACTGAAGCTTTCTTT
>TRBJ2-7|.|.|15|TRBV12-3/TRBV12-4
CASSLEWGRPYEQYF
TGTGCCAGCAGTTTGGAGTGGGGCCGACCCTACGAGCAGTACTTC
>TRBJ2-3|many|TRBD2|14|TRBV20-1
CSARDPTSPDTQYF
TGCAGTGCTAGAGATCCGACTAGCCCAGATACGCAGTATTTT